This T cell receptor (beta chain) was sequenced during a study of vaccination effects on CD4 cells after COVID-19. Germline V gene sequence: CDR1 WNHNN, CDR2 SYGVQD (reference sequence). This CDR3 is built from 14 residues. V lost 5 bases and J lost 2, with 11 bases in between. This clone came up a few times. Its antigen is as yet unknown. Profiling relied on immunoSEQ multiplex PCR, and the TCRdb table lists in-frame clones only, not all of them. The sample consists of approximately 74,000 clones, around 69% of them appearing once. Cultured cells yielded isolated CD4+ T cells after approximately nine days. Two doses of BNT162b2 or mRNA-1273 vaccine were administered to participants.

The material sequenced was CD4+ T cells from PBMCs cultured without peptide, taken after COVID-19 vaccination. This receptor was taken from a human donor who received a COVID-19 vaccine. The chain is built from TRBV10-1 and TRBJ2-3; D is perhaps TRBD1 (6 bases). The CDR3: CASSPTGPTDTQYF. CDR3 nucleotides: TGCGCCAGCAGTCCGACAGGCCCCACAGATACGCAGTATTTT.